Each of the 18 T cell receptor beta chains below was sequenced from the same sample in a study of blood T cells in healthy people across ages. A sample-barcoded 5' primer and a J-beta primer mix were used in a second PCR of roughly 7 to 11 cycles. TCRdb recomputed calls from the 5' RACE reads with MiXCR, one row per CDR3 protein. The sample has about 900,000 distinct CDR3 sequences, 40% to 60% seen once. Sequencing used blood. Source of these receptors: a man younger than 45 in good health.

This chain connects TRBV4-1 to TRBJ2-4, with D possibly being TRBD1 or TRBD2 (5 bases each). This CDR3 has 15 amino acids. CDR1 is MGHRA, CDR2 YSYEKL, per germline. With 4 bases removed from V and 2 bases from J, the gap between germline ends came to 12 bases. The CDR3 DNA follows: TGCGCCAGCAGCCCCAGTGAGGGGACCAAAAACATTCAGTACTTC. This encodes CASSPSEGTKNIQYF.

The V gene is TRBV14, the J gene TRBJ2-5; 9 bases match TRBD2. The CDR3 covers 16 residues. Germline assignment: CDR1 SGHDN and CDR2 FVKESK. V shed 2 bases, J shed 3 bases, and the junction held 7 bases outside the gene matches. The CDR3 DNA is TGTGCCAGCAGCCAATTTGGAGCGGGGGGTGAAGAGACCCAGTACTTC. Protein sequence: CASSQFGAGGEETQYF.

This clonotype was recorded a few times. The CDR3 here is CASSQETGGNEKLFF. The CDR3 DNA reads as TGCGCCAGCAGCCAAGAGACCGGGGGGAATGAAAAACTGTTTTTT. This chain connects TRBV4-3 to TRBJ1-4, with a weak D call TRBD1 (5 bases). Germline V gene lookup returns CDR1 LGHNA and CDR2 YSLEER. The V gene lost 0 bases and the J gene lost 5 bases, with 10 bases spanning the gap. The length of the CDR3 is 15 residues.

V and J are TRBV5-1 and TRBJ1-6, with 10 positions matching TRBD1. There are 16 residues in the CDR3. V dropped 0 bases and J dropped 7; count of bases not matched to a gene: 4. Germline CDR1 is SGHRS and CDR2 is YFSETQ. DNA of the CDR3: TGCGCCAGCAGCTTGGCGGGACAGGGGAACAATTCACCCCTCCACTTT. This encodes CASSLAGQGNNSPLHF.

Ten or more counts support this clonotype. This rearrangement joins TRBV3-1 to TRBJ2-5; 15 bases match TRBD2. The J call may be mistaken, given a closer DNA end match to TRBJ2-7. Germline V gene data show CDR1 as LGHDT and CDR2 as YNNKEL (reference sequence). This CDR3 is 14 amino acids long. The chain's CDR3 is CASSGLAGGIEQYF. CDR3 DNA sequence: TGTGCCAGCAGCGGACTAGCGGGGGGGATCGAGCAGTACTTC.

Worth noting for this clonotype: This could be a read error, since a much larger clone is one nucleotide away. The chain employs TRBV6-5 and TRBJ2-3, with D possibly TRBD1 on 5 matching bases. The CDR3 spans 14 residues. Germline V lookup: CDR1 MNHEY, CDR2 SVGAGI. The CDR3 reads CASSRQFSTGTQYF. The CDR3 DNA sequence: TGTGCCAGCAGTCGGCAGTTCAGCACAGGTACGCAGTATTTT.

This clonotype was seen repeatedly, ten times or more. The chain links TRBV7-2 to TRBJ2-5, with D possibly being TRBD1 or TRBD2 (5 bases each). CDR1 and CDR2 (germline): SGHTA, FQGNSA. The V end lost 3 bases, the J end lost 5 bases, and 16 bases lay between the germline ends. CDR3 size: 15 residues. The CDR3 region is CASSLGRRFVETQYF. The CDR3 bases are TGTGCCAGCAGCTTGGGACGTCGATTTGTGGAGACCCAGTACTTC.

With regard to this clonotype: One end of the junction is discordant with germline, which a read error may explain. J is TRBJ2-1 and V is TRBV4-2; unclear D gene. This CDR3 contains 14 residues. Germline CDR1 reads LGHNA; CDR2 reads YNFKEQ. This chain's CDR3 is CASSQGHAENGQFF. The CDR3 coding sequence is TGTGCCAGCAGCCAAGGGCATGCGGAGAATGGGCAGTTCTTC.

This clonotype was seen only a few times. The V gene is TRBV27, the J gene TRBJ1-2, with D uncertain. Germline V gene lookup returns CDR1 MNHEY and CDR2 SMNVEV (reference sequence). CDR3 size: 11 residues. V was shortened by 7 bases and J by 0 bases, with 3 bases between the two germline ends. CDR3 loop: CASKSNYGYTF. The DNA for the CDR3 is TGTGCCAGCAAATCTAACTATGGCTACACCTTC.

Concerning this clonotype itself: A much larger clone lies one base from this, so it may be a read error. The chain joins TRBV29-1 to TRBJ2-1; 12 bases align to TRBD1. CDR3 size: 14 residues. The V gene's germline CDR1 is SQVTM and CDR2 ANQGSEA. CDR3 DNA sequence: TGCAGCGTTGAAACCGGGACAGGGGGCAATGAGCGGTTCTTC. This codes for CSVETGTGGNERFF.

The chain employs TRBV28 and TRBJ2-4, with TRBD1 identical over 9 bases. The better agreement between TRBJ2-7 and the DNA end casts doubt on the J call. Germline CDR1 reads MDHEN; CDR2 reads SYDVKM. CDR3 length: 16 amino acids. The CDR3 here is CASSTIWGQGSSEQYF. The CDR3 region has the DNA TGTGCCAGCAGTACCATTTGGGGACAGGGATCATCCGAGCAGTACTTC.

This clonotype was counted only a few times. J is TRBJ2-7 and V is TRBV10-3, with 14 bases fitting TRBD2. The ends lost 5 bases at V and 0 bases at J; junction bases unmatched: 9. The CDR3 covers 18 residues. Germline CDR1 is ENHRY and CDR2 is SYGVKD. The CDR3 nucleotides read TGTGCCATCAGTAGGGGACTAGCGGGGGCTTTGAGCTCCTACGAGCAGTACTTC. Translation: CAISRGLAGALSSYEQYF.

There are a few counts of this clonotype. V is TRBV12-3 or TRBV12-4 and J is TRBJ2-7, with TRBD1 identical over 7 bases. V trimming: 4 bases; J trimming: 6 bases; junction bases outside the gene matches: 15. This CDR3 spans 16 amino acids. DNA of the CDR3: TGTGCCAGCAGTTCCCCTCGACAGGGCTATTCGGGCGAGCAGTACTTC. Translated: CASSSPRQGYSGEQYF.

This clonotype came up many times. The chain links TRBV5-1 to TRBJ2-7; 10 positions agree with TRBD2. This CDR3 is built from 14 residues. Germline CDR1 SGHRS, CDR2 YFSETQ. V was pared by 1 base and J by 4 bases, with 2 bases of the junction left unmatched. The DNA of the CDR3 is TGCGCCAGCAGCTTGAGCGGGGGGGTTTACGAGCAGTACTTC. Residues: CASSLSGGVYEQYF.

This chain links TRBV12-3 or TRBV12-4 with TRBJ2-2; no clear D gene. The V and J ends lost 4 bases and 1 base respectively, with 16 bases between them. The CDR3 contains 17 residues. CDR3 sequence (DNA): TGTGCCAGCAGTTCCCCCAAGGCAGCTCGGAACACCGGGGAGCTGTTTTTT. Translation: CASSSPKAARNTGELFF.

This clonotype showed up just a few times. This chain links TRBV9 with TRBJ2-3, with D uncertain. CDR1 and CDR2 (germline): SGDLS, YYNGEE. This CDR3 has 17 amino acids. Deletions cut 4 bases from V and 0 bases from J, with 18 bases between. DNA of the CDR3: TGTGCCAGCAGCCTACAGACTTCGCCCTCTAGCACAGATACGCAGTATTTT. The encoded protein is CASSLQTSPSSTDTQYF.

The chain employs TRBV30 and TRBJ2-1, with 8 bases matching TRBD2. The CDR3 runs to 15 residues. Trimming at V came to 2 bases and at J to 7 bases, leaving 10 bases not matched to a gene. Germline V CDR1 and CDR2: GTSNPN, SVGIG (reference sequence). CDR3 in amino acids: CAWSPLQRGRNEQFF. For the CDR3, the DNA is TGTGCCTGGAGTCCCCTCCAGCGGGGGAGGAATGAGCAGTTCTTC. Full variable domain (outside the CDR3, taken from reference TRBV30 and TRBJ2-1): SQTIHQWPATLVQPVGSPLSLECTVEGTSNPNLYWYRQAAGRGLQLLFYSVGIGQISSEVPQNLSASRPQDRQFILSSKKLLLSDSGFYLCAWSPLQRGRNEQFFGPGTRLTVL.

This clonotype has a handful of counts. The chain has TRBV5-1 and TRBJ1-1; weak D call: TRBD1 (6 bases). V was clipped by 4 bases and J by 2 bases, with 12 bases between them. This CDR3 region has 14 residues. The V gene's germline CDR1 is SGHRS and CDR2 YFSETQ. The chain's CDR3 is CASSGRDTNTEAFF. For the CDR3, the DNA is TGCGCCAGCAGCGGCCGGGACACAAACACTGAAGCTTTCTTT.